This T cell receptor beta chain originates from a study of OX40 agonist ivuxolimab in advanced cancers. General observations from the study: The authors also found low normalized T-cell clonal expansion in some nonresponders. Still undetermined is the antigen specificity of the expanded peripheral T cells.

Here immunoSEQ multiplex PCR was the method, and the copy in TCRdb shows in-frame clones only, minus some. This table holds around 34,000 clones, nearly 85% found once. This CDR3 contains 14 residues. V dropped 6 bases and J dropped 1; count of bases not matched to a gene: 5. Germline V lookup: CDR1 SNHLY, CDR2 FYNNEI. Regarding this clone: The antigen is unknown.

The chain couples TRBV2 to TRBJ1-1; 7 bases line up with TRBD1. The sequence was obtained from an adult with an advanced solid tumor such as melanoma, head and neck, liver or kidney cancer. Source: CD4+ or CD8+ T cells sorted from blood, taken in a trial of the OX40 agonist ivuxolimab. As DNA, the CDR3 is TGTGCCAGCAGGACAACAGGGGCGAACACTGAAGCTTTCTTT. Its translation: CASRTTGANTEAFF.